This entry lists 19 T cell receptor beta chains sequenced from one sample in a study of blood T cell repertoires in COVID-19. Sequencing was performed with immunoSEQ multiplex PCR; in TCRdb, only in-frame clones are kept and a portion is missing. The data show more than 65,000 clones, approximately 86% seen once. What was sequenced was peripheral blood. The receptors shown here come from a woman aged 50 to 60 with acute or convalescent COVID-19.

Of note for this clone: At the DNA level, this CDR3 is encoded by other sequences in the same sample as well. This chain connects TRBV9 to TRBJ2-5, with 9 bases matching TRBD2. CDR1 SGDLS and CDR2 YYNGEE come from the germline V gene. Trimming cost V 0 bases and J 5 bases; bases outside gene matches: 5. The CDR3 loop spans 15 amino acids. The CDR3 bases are TGTGCCAGCAGCGTAGATAGCGGGAGAGGGGAGACCCAGTACTTC. Its protein is CASSVDSGRGETQYF. Together with reference TRBV9 and TRBJ2-5, the CDR3 gives the full variable domain: DSGVTQTPKHLITATGQRVTLRCSPRSGDLSVYWYQQSLDQGLQFLIQYYNGEERAKGNILERFSAQQFPDLHSELNLSSLELGDSALYFCASSVDSGRGETQYFGPGTRLLVL.

The rearrangement joins TRBV15 to TRBJ2-1, with 9 bases lining up with TRBD1. The germline CDR1 and CDR2 sequences are LNHNV and YYDKDF (reference sequence). This CDR3 is 14 amino acids long. V was clipped by 5 bases and J by 10 bases; unmatched bases: 9. The CDR3 loop is CATSVGTGLREQFF. The CDR3 region has the DNA TGTGCCACCAGCGTCGGGACAGGGCTCCGGGAGCAGTTCTTC.

The rearrangement links TRBV5-1 to TRBJ1-1; 9 bases are a match to TRBD1. The CDR3 loop spans 14 amino acids. Germline CDR1 reads SGHRS; CDR2 reads YFSETQ. V gave up 5 bases and J gave up 11 bases; unmatched junction bases: 13. The CDR3 region has the DNA TGCGCCAGCAGTGCGGGGAGACAGGGGGAAATGGCTTTCTTT. Amino acid sequence: CASSAGRQGEMAFF.

J is TRBJ1-6 and V is TRBV19, with TRBD1 matching over 8 bases. CDR1 and CDR2 from the germline V gene are LNHDA and SQIVND (reference sequence). The CDR3 runs 15 residues. J lost 7 bases, V lost 7 bases, and 9 bases had no gene match. DNA for the CDR3: TGTGCCAGTACTCAGACAGGGGTCGGAAATTCACCCCTCCACTTT. This codes for CASTQTGVGNSPLHF.

The rearrangement uses TRBV5-1 and TRBJ1-1; D gene ambiguous. The CDR3 length is 15 residues. CDR1 is SGHRS and CDR2 is YFSETQ in the germline V gene. Trimming pared 0 bases from V and 5 bases from J, leaving 14 bases between. The CDR3 DNA is TGCGCCAGCAGCTTGGATGGGATTAGCGGGACTGAAGCTTTCTTT. This encodes CASSLDGISGTEAFF.

The V and J genes are TRBV19 and TRBJ1-2, with D perhaps matching TRBD1 (6 bases). The CDR3 sequence is 15 residues long. Trimming removed 4 bases at V and 0 bases at J, with 12 bases between. Germline CDR1 reads LNHDA; CDR2 reads SQIVND (reference sequence). The CDR3 bases are TGTGCCAGTAGTAAGGGGGGGATAGCTAACTATGGCTACACCTTC. Protein: CASSKGGIANYGYTF.

This sequence joins TRBV7-9 and TRBJ2-5, with 8 bases matching TRBD1. After removal of 5 bases from V and 5 bases from J, the junction contained 7 bases not matched to a gene. In germline, CDR1 is SEHNR, CDR2 FQNEAQ (reference sequence). CDR3 length: 14 amino acids. The CDR3 is CASSPDRAWETQYF. The CDR3 DNA sequence: TGTGCCAGCAGCCCGGACAGGGCGTGGGAGACCCAGTACTTC.

J is TRBJ2-7 and V is TRBV7-9; 7 bases match TRBD1. V gave up 5 bases and J gave up 3 bases; unmatched junction bases: 4. CDR1 is SEHNR, CDR2 FQNEAQ, per germline (reference sequence). This CDR3 contains 13 residues. CDR3 sequence (DNA): TGTGCCAGCAGCGGACAGGTGGACTACGAGCAGTACTTC. The encoded protein is CASSGQVDYEQYF.

In regard to this clone: The identical CDR3 is also encoded by other nucleotide sequences in the sample. The chain uses TRBV7-9 and TRBJ1-6, with D tentatively TRBD1 (6 bases). CDR3 length: 15 amino acids. V gave up 5 bases and J gave up 7 bases, with 15 bases separating them. The V gene's germline CDR1 is SEHNR and CDR2 FQNEAQ (reference sequence). CDR3 in DNA: TGTGCCAGCAGCCCTGGGGGCAGGGTAAATTCACCCCTCCACTTT. Amino acids: CASSPGGRVNSPLHF.

The genes are TRBV29-1 and TRBJ1-4, with D tentatively TRBD1 (6 bases). The CDR3 has 13 residues. Germline CDR1 reads SQVTM; CDR2 reads ANQGSEA. V shed 2 bases and J shed 10 bases, with 14 bases lying between them. The CDR3 loop is CSVEWTAGGKLFF. CDR3 nucleotides: TGCAGCGTTGAATGGACAGCAGGTGGAAAACTGTTTTTT. Based on the CDR3 plus reference TRBV29-1 and TRBJ1-4, the full variable domain is SAVISQKPSRDICQRGTSLTIQCQVDSQVTMMFWYRQQPGQSLTLIATANQGSEATYESGFVIDKFPISRPNLTFSTLTVSNMSPEDSSIYLCSVEWTAGGKLFFGSGTQLSVL.

The gene calls are TRBV11-2 and TRBJ2-2; a possible D gene is TRBD2 (6 bases). Germline loops: CDR1 SGHAT, CDR2 FQNNGV. The CDR3 loop spans 17 amino acids. Trimming left V 5 bases short and J 2 bases short, with 18 bases between. This chain's CDR3 is CASSQVSGVVNTGELFF. CDR3 DNA: TGTGCCAGCAGCCAGGTTTCGGGGGTCGTCAACACCGGGGAGCTGTTTTTT.

The CDR3 coding sequence is TGTGCCAGCAGCTTTTGGGACAGGCCTACCTACGAGCAGTACTTC. Residues: CASSFWDRPTYEQYF. V and J are TRBV5-6 and TRBJ2-7, with 8 bases that match TRBD1. CDR1 is SGHDT and CDR2 is YYEEEE in the germline V gene. V lost 2 bases to trimming and J lost 2 bases; unmatched junction nucleotides: 6. CDR3 length: 15 amino acids.

The chain has TRBV29-1 and TRBJ1-2; D may be TRBD1 (6 bases). The CDR3 consists of 17 residues. The germline V gene encodes CDR1 SQVTM and CDR2 ANQGSEA. The germline V and J ends were trimmed by 0 bases and 4 bases, with 21 bases remaining between them. CDR3 loop: CSVEELGARILGYGYTF. CDR3 sequence (DNA): TGCAGCGTTGAAGAACTGGGGGCTAGAATTTTGGGCTATGGCTACACCTTC.

The chain employs TRBV7-8 and TRBJ1-5, with D possibly TRBD1 on 6 matching bases. Looked up from germline, CDR1 is SGHVS and CDR2 is FQNEAQ. Between the trimmed V and J ends, which lost 5 bases and 1 base, there was a span of 12 bases. The CDR3 runs to 15 residues. CDR3 loop: CASSARTVSNQPQHF. Here the CDR3 DNA reads TGTGCCAGCAGCGCGAGGACAGTCAGCAATCAGCCCCAGCATTTT. The entire variable domain, with the rest obtained from reference TRBV7-8 and TRBJ1-5, is as follows: GAGVSQSPRYKVAKRGQDVALRCDPISGHVSLFWYQQALGQGPEFLTYFQNEAQLDKSGLPSDRFFAERPEGSVSTLKIQRTQQEDSAVYLCASSARTVSNQPQHFGDGTRLSIL.

This clone was detected only a few times. The rearrangement uses TRBV19 and TRBJ2-7; 10 bases fit TRBD2. Germline V CDR1 and CDR2: LNHDA, SQIVND (reference sequence). CDR3 length equals 15 residues. Trimming at V came to 4 bases and at J to 3 bases, leaving 6 bases not matched to a gene. The CDR3 sequence: CASSTGLAHYYEQYF. The DNA for the CDR3 is TGTGCCAGTAGTACGGGACTAGCGCATTACTACGAGCAGTACTTC.

This chain's CDR3 is CASSLRQGPDTQYF. The CDR3 DNA sequence: TGTGCCAGCAGCTTGAGACAGGGGCCAGATACGCAGTATTTT. This rearrangement joins TRBV7-2 to TRBJ2-3; 8 bases are shared with TRBD1. The length of the CDR3 is 14 residues. V lost 3 bases and J lost 4; bases outside the gene matches: 3. The germline V gene encodes CDR1 SGHTA and CDR2 FQGNSA.

The chain recombines TRBV5-1 with TRBJ2-1, with 7 bases identical to TRBD2. This CDR3 region has 13 residues. V lost 4 bases to trimming and J lost 10 bases; unmatched junction nucleotides: 8. Germline CDR1 SGHRS, CDR2 YFSETQ. The DNA of the CDR3 is TGCGCCAGCAGCCCGGGGGGTTCCACCGAGCAGTTCTTC. Its protein product is CASSPGGSTEQFF.

The V and J genes are TRBV28 and TRBJ1-4; TRBD1 might be the D (6 bases). Trimming removed 10 bases at V and 4 bases at J, with 13 bases between. Germline CDR1 is MDHEN and CDR2 is SYDVKM. The CDR3 has 13 residues. In DNA, the CDR3 is TGTGCCACGTGGACAGCCATTAATGAAAAACTGTTTTTT. Translated, it gives CATWTAINEKLFF.

The chain links TRBV5-6 to TRBJ1-2; D gene ambiguous. CDR1 is SGHDT and CDR2 is YYEEEE in the germline V gene. Trimming took 3 bases from V and 7 from J, leaving 16 bases between them. This CDR3 contains 14 residues. The CDR3 is CASSSREDHPGYTF. CDR3 coding DNA: TGTGCCAGCAGCTCCCGGGAGGATCATCCTGGCTACACCTTC.